Detailed here is one T cell receptor (beta chain). The repertoire was sequenced with immunoSEQ multiplex PCR; TCRdb's copy has only in-frame clones and lacks some. The repertoire includes approximately 220,000 clones, roughly 89% of them detected once, and approximately 2.4% sits in the top ten. The sample belongs to a study of blood T cell repertoires in COVID-19. Background on the study: PBMCs, B-cell-depleted T cells, or T cells were the source of the cDNA or gDNA that made up the material.

Germline V gene sequence: CDR1 SGHAT, CDR2 FQNNGV. Trimming shortened V by 5 bases and J by 2 bases, and 9 bases separated the two germline ends. CDR3 length: 13 residues. The sample comprised PBMCs or T cells enriched from blood (not recorded which). The sequence derives from a woman in her 30s with acute COVID-19. The genes are TRBV11-2 and TRBJ2-5, with no clear D. The CDR3 sequence is CASSQQQQETQYF. In nucleotides, the CDR3 is TGTGCCAGCAGCCAACAGCAGCAAGAGACCCAGTACTTC.